This T cell receptor beta chain emerged from a study of human T cells and chemical hapten exposure. Regarding the study as a whole: Counts of TCRs above 1 in 1000 frequency stayed unchanged with DPC sensitization. Patch test score was positively correlated with the counts of TCRs that had expanded at PT1.

Regarding time point: pre-sensitization, week 0. This sample's treatment: therapeutic diphenylcyclopropenone sensitization with weekly scalp DPC. Blood was drawn before each patch test was applied. The study enrolled 18 to 70-year-old alopecia patients suitable for DPC. MiXCR, applied by TCRdb to the RACE reads, yields one record per CDR3 protein. The table includes over 85,000 distinct CDR3 sequences, approximately 10% detected once. CDR1 SGDLS and CDR2 YYNGEE come from the germline V gene. V shed 0 bases and J shed 2 bases, with 8 bases lying between them. The length of the CDR3 is 14 residues. This clonotype has ten or more counts. The target antigen is unknown.

Sequencing used whole blood, obtained in connection with sensitization to the hapten diphenylcyclopropenone (DPC). The rearrangement links TRBV9 to TRBJ1-2; D uncertain. The TCR comes from a woman aged 55-75 years with alopecia areata. Some clones in this sample may be carry-over from other donors' samples. The CDR3 loop is CASSVELGNYGYTF. The CDR3 DNA sequence: TGTGCCAGCAGCGTAGAGCTGGGGAACTATGGCTACACCTTC. The complete variable domain, with remaining parts taken from reference TRBV9 and TRBJ1-2, reads DSGVTQTPKHLITATGQRVTLRCSPRSGDLSVYWYQQSLDQGLQFLIQYYNGEERAKGNILERFSAQQFPDLHSELNLSSLELGDSALYFCASSVELGNYGYTFGSGTRLTVV.